What follows are 7 T cell receptor beta chains derived from one specimen sequenced in a study of PD-L1 blockade in urothelial cancer. The time point denotes: pretreatment peripheral blood. Profiled with immunoSEQ multiplex PCR; TCRdb holds only in-frame clones, not every one. The sample contains roughly 16,000 clones, approximately 91% of which appear only once. Material: PBMCs, obtained around atezolizumab (anti-PD-L1) treatment. Receptors were obtained from a man between 65 and 80 years old with urothelial cancer.

This clone has more than one count but fewer than ten. V is TRBV9 and J is TRBJ2-3, with a tentative D call TRBD2 (5 bases). This CDR3 is built from 16 residues. Germline lookup yields CDR1 SGDLS and CDR2 YYNGEE. Trimming stripped 0 bases from V and 3 bases from J, with 14 bases between. The CDR3 region is CASSVETRSLTDTQYF. The CDR3 nucleotides read TGTGCCAGCAGCGTAGAAACTAGGTCGCTAACAGATACGCAGTATTTT. The entire variable domain, with the rest obtained from reference TRBV9 and TRBJ2-3, is as follows: DSGVTQTPKHLITATGQRVTLRCSPRSGDLSVYWYQQSLDQGLQFLIQYYNGEERAKGNILERFSAQQFPDLHSELNLSSLELGDSALYFCASSVETRSLTDTQYFGPGTRLTVL.

V and J are TRBV5-4 and TRBJ1-4; D may be TRBD1 (6 bases). Germline values: CDR1 SGHNT, CDR2 YYREEE (reference sequence). V lost 4 bases and J 1 base, leaving 11 bases between the germline ends. The CDR3 contains 15 residues. CDR3 amino acids: CASSRGAGTNEKLFF. In DNA form, the CDR3 reads TGTGCCAGCAGCCGGGGGGCGGGAACTAATGAAAAACTGTTTTTT.

The rearrangement joins TRBV2 to TRBJ1-6, with D possibly TRBD1 on 6 matching bases. The CDR3 covers 17 residues. V was cut by 7 bases and J by 2 bases, with 18 bases left in between. Germline CDR1 is SNHLY and CDR2 is FYNNEI. In DNA form, the CDR3 reads TGTGCCAGCACCGCGTTGACAGGTCCGACCTATAATTCACCCCTCCACTTT. Encoded protein: CASTALTGPTYNSPLHF.

The gene calls are TRBV28 and TRBJ1-1, with a possible D match to TRBD1 (5 bases). The V gene's germline CDR1 is MDHEN and CDR2 SYDVKM. There are 15 residues in the CDR3. V was shortened by 5 bases and J by 5 bases, with 18 bases between the two germline ends. The CDR3 is CASSLLDGGGTEAFF. CDR3 DNA sequence: TGTGCCAGCAGTCTATTGGATGGGGGAGGGACTGAAGCTTTCTTT.

The J gene is TRBJ2-4, the V gene TRBV11-2; possibly TRBD1 for D (5 bases). The V gene lost 5 bases and the J gene lost 0 bases, with 17 bases spanning the gap. The CDR3 is 17 residues long. Germline V gives CDR1 SGHAT, CDR2 FQNNGV. The CDR3 spells CASSPSAGPLAKNIQYF. The CDR3 nucleotides read TGTGCCAGCAGCCCGTCGGCAGGGCCACTAGCCAAAAACATTCAGTACTTC.

The V and J genes are TRBV19 and TRBJ2-1; TRBD1 might be the D (6 bases). V lost 9 bases and J lost 8, with 14 bases in between. In germline, CDR1 is LNHDA, CDR2 SQIVND (reference sequence). The CDR3 runs to 12 residues. The CDR3 region is CARQGYRDEQFF. CDR3 bases: TGTGCCAGACAGGGATATAGGGATGAGCAGTTCTTC.

The rearrangement uses TRBV9 and TRBJ2-5, with 16 positions matching TRBD2. V lost 3 bases to trimming and J lost 4 bases; unmatched junction nucleotides: 9. Germline-derived CDR1 and CDR2 are SGDLS and YYNGEE. The CDR3 has 18 residues. Written as DNA, the CDR3 is TGTGCCAGCAGCGACCCGGGACTAGCGGGGGGGTCTAGAGAGACCCAGTACTTC. It encodes CASSDPGLAGGSRETQYF.